The 20 T cell receptor beta chains in this list originate from one sample, sequenced in a study of blood T cell repertoires in COVID-19. The method was immunoSEQ multiplex PCR; TCRdb's version includes in-frame clones alone and lacks a portion of them. The data show 35,000 to 40,000 clones, about 84% seen once. Sequenced input: peripheral blood. The receptor set was obtained from a man older than 75 with active or convalescent COVID-19.

This rearrangement joins TRBV27 to TRBJ2-1, with 9 bases aligning to TRBD2. V lost 5 bases, J lost 4 bases, and 18 bases stayed unmatched. Germline values: CDR1 MNHEY, CDR2 SMNVEV (reference sequence). This CDR3 spans 19 amino acids. Here the CDR3 reads CASSPLYVYGTSPYNEQFF. CDR3 nucleotides: TGTGCCAGCAGTCCCCTTTACGTTTATGGGACTAGCCCTTACAATGAGCAGTTCTTC.

The chain is built from TRBV28 and TRBJ1-2; the match to TRBD1 covers 9 bases. This CDR3 spans 13 amino acids. Looked up from germline, CDR1 is MDHEN and CDR2 is SYDVKM. V dropped 6 bases and J dropped 7; count of bases not matched to a gene: 6. The CDR3 sequence: CASSPSTGGGYTF. CDR3 bases: TGTGCCAGCAGCCCCTCGACAGGGGGTGGCTACACCTTC.

This clone was detected once. The chain couples TRBV4-3 to TRBJ2-2, with a weak D call TRBD2 (6 bases). Germline CDR1 LGHNA, CDR2 YSLEER. Trimming removed 2 bases at V and 3 bases at J, with 13 bases between. This CDR3 has 16 residues. The CDR3: CASSQRGLPYTGELFF. CDR3 DNA: TGCGCCAGCAGCCAAAGGGGACTTCCCTACACCGGGGAGCTGTTTTTT.

This clone came up a few times. The chain employs TRBV6-5 and TRBJ2-6; 7 bases match TRBD1. In germline, CDR1 is MNHEY, CDR2 SVGAGI. V shed 5 bases and J 2 bases; nucleotides not matched to a gene: 3. This CDR3 has 15 residues. The CDR3 here is CASSPRGPGANVLTF. CDR3 nucleotide sequence: TGTGCCAGCAGTCCGAGGGGGCCTGGGGCCAACGTCCTGACTTTC.

The chain has TRBV6-2 or TRBV6-3 and TRBJ2-7, with 9 bases lining up with TRBD1. With 5 bases clipped from V and 5 bases from J, the junction kept 10 bases outside the gene matches. The CDR3 runs 15 residues. Germline assignment: CDR1 MNHEY and CDR2 SVGEGT. CDR3 in DNA: TGTGCCAGCAGTCCCCCGGGACAGGGAAGGCACGAGCAGTACTTC. It specifies CASSPPGQGRHEQYF.

The V and J genes are TRBV3-1 (or the pseudogene TRBV3-2) and TRBJ1-5, with 8 bases identical to TRBD1. CDR1 LGHDT and CDR2 YNNKEL come from the germline V gene (reference sequence). The CDR3 has 14 residues. V trimming: 1 base; J trimming: 15 bases; junction bases outside the gene matches: 11. The CDR3 DNA sequence: TGTGCCAGCAGCCAAGGTCGCGACAGGGGCATTCGGCATTTT. Translating gives CASSQGRDRGIRHF.

The chain has TRBV10-3 and TRBJ2-1; TRBD1 matches 12 bases. V dropped 6 bases and J dropped 8; count of bases not matched to a gene: 5. Germline V lookup: CDR1 ENHRY, CDR2 SYGVKD. The length of the CDR3 is 14 residues. The CDR3 loop is CAISRDRGPDEQFF. The CDR3 nucleotides read TGTGCCATCAGCCGGGACAGGGGGCCCGATGAGCAGTTCTTC.

This clone appeared once. The V call is TRBV9, the J call TRBJ2-5; TRBD2 agrees at 10 bases. J was trimmed by 0 bases and V by 0 bases; bases with no gene match: 5. Germline values: CDR1 SGDLS, CDR2 YYNGEE. CDR3 length: 17 residues. The CDR3 nucleotides read TGTGCCAGCAGCGTAGGGGCGACTAGCGGGTACCAAGAGACCCAGTACTTC. This gives the protein CASSVGATSGYQETQYF.

This clone was seen a few times. The CDR3 loop reads CASSYYPTSGYNEQFF. As DNA, the CDR3 is TGTGCCAGCAGTTACTACCCGACTAGCGGATACAATGAGCAGTTCTTC. The chain uses TRBV6-2 or TRBV6-3 and TRBJ2-1; 9 nucleotides align to TRBD2. The V gene's germline CDR1 is MNHEY and CDR2 SVGEGT. CDR3 length: 16 residues. The ends lost 1 base at V and 4 bases at J; junction bases unmatched: 5.

The chain joins TRBV4-3 to TRBJ2-3; no firm D call. V lost 0 bases to trimming and J lost 6 bases, with 7 bases between them. The CDR3 covers 13 residues. CDR1 and CDR2 (germline): LGHNA, YSLEER. The CDR3 loop reads CASSQDSPDTQYF. The CDR3 DNA sequence: TGCGCCAGCAGCCAAGATAGCCCTGATACGCAGTATTTT.

J is TRBJ2-5 and V is TRBV7-9; tentative D call: TRBD1 (7 bases). Germline V gives CDR1 SEHNR, CDR2 FQNEAQ (reference sequence). The CDR3 runs to 14 residues. Trimming removed 3 bases at V and 5 bases at J, with 13 bases between. The CDR3 DNA reads as TGTGCCAGCAGCTTTACCAGGGGGGCGGAGACCCAGTACTTC. Translation: CASSFTRGAETQYF.

The rearrangement links TRBV6-2 or TRBV6-3 to TRBJ2-3, with 10 bases that match TRBD2. CDR3 length: 15 residues. V gave up 5 bases and J gave up 6 bases; unmatched junction bases: 8. Germline CDR1 MNHEY, CDR2 SVGEGT. For the CDR3, the DNA is TGTGCCAGCAGTCAAGGACTAGCGGCCCGTGATACGCAGTATTTT. Its protein product is CASSQGLAARDTQYF.

This clone has just a few counts. The sample holds other DNA sequences that translate to the same CDR3. The V and J genes are TRBV6-1 and TRBJ1-2; tentatively, D is TRBD1 (6 bases). The CDR3 contains 13 residues. V was cut by 3 bases and J by 6 bases, with 11 bases left in between. Looked up from germline, CDR1 is MNHNS and CDR2 is SASEGT. CDR3 protein: CASSEESGDGYTF. CDR3 DNA: TGTGCCAGCAGTGAGGAGTCAGGGGATGGCTACACCTTC.

The CDR3 here is CASSPWDRGYGFSGNTIYF. As DNA, the CDR3 is TGTGCCAGCAGCCCCTGGGACAGGGGGTATGGATTCTCTGGAAACACCATATATTTT. The gene calls are TRBV7-8 and TRBJ1-3, with 11 bases matching TRBD1. V gave up 5 bases and J gave up 0 bases; unmatched junction bases: 12. CDR3 length equals 19 residues. Looked up from germline, CDR1 is SGHVS and CDR2 is FQNEAQ.

This clone was recorded a few times. The chain has TRBV3-1 (or the pseudogene TRBV3-2) and TRBJ1-1; tentative D call: TRBD1 (6 bases). Trimming left V 2 bases short and J 1 base short, with 11 bases between. This CDR3 comprises 15 residues. Germline V lookup: CDR1 LGHDT, CDR2 YNNKEL (reference sequence). The DNA for the CDR3 is TGTGCCAGCAGCCAAACAGGGATCAAGAACACTGAAGCTTTCTTT. It codes for CASSQTGIKNTEAFF.

The chain employs TRBV5-4 and TRBJ2-7, with D maybe TRBD2 (6 bases). Between the trimmed V and J ends, which lost 4 bases and 1 base, there was a span of 12 bases. CDR1 and CDR2 from the germline V gene are SGHNT and YYREEE (reference sequence). The CDR3 totals 14 residues. The CDR3 region is CASSQTGLSYEQYF. CDR3 bases: TGTGCCAGCAGCCAAACCGGACTATCCTACGAGCAGTACTTC.

In its sample, this clone was seen once. The genes are TRBV3-1 (or the pseudogene TRBV3-2) and TRBJ2-3; D is unclear. Germline CDR1 LGHDT, CDR2 YNNKEL (reference sequence). V was trimmed by 3 bases and J by 2 bases, leaving 6 bases between them. The CDR3 consists of 13 residues. CDR3 region: CASSHEPTDTQYF. Written as DNA, the CDR3 is TGTGCCAGCAGCCATGAGCCCACAGATACGCAGTATTTT.

This clone was observed once. The V gene is TRBV15, the J gene TRBJ2-2, with D perhaps matching TRBD1 (8 bases). Trimming took 8 bases from V and 5 from J, leaving 21 bases between them. This CDR3 has 16 residues. Per the germline V gene, CDR1 is LNHNV and CDR2 is YYDKDF (reference sequence). CDR3 loop: CATLLSQGGRTGELFF. DNA for the CDR3: TGTGCCACCCTCCTATCACAGGGGGGGCGGACCGGGGAGCTGTTTTTT.

The chain carries TRBV6-4 and TRBJ2-1; 8 positions match TRBD2. CDR3 length equals 16 residues. Losses at the gene ends were 3 bases for V and 7 bases for J; bases not matched to a gene: 11. CDR1 and CDR2 (germline): MRHNA, SNTAGT. This chain's CDR3 is CASSEFGLAGYNEQFF. The DNA of the CDR3 is TGTGCCAGCAGTGAGTTTGGCCTAGCGGGCTATAATGAGCAGTTCTTC.

This clone was seen only a few times. The chain links TRBV3-1 (or the pseudogene TRBV3-2) to TRBJ2-5; 7 bases line up with TRBD2. The CDR3 runs 11 residues. The V and J ends lost 1 base and 13 bases, in that order; junction bases with no gene match: 3. The germline V gene encodes CDR1 LGHDT and CDR2 YNNKEL (reference sequence). The CDR3, as DNA: TGTGCCAGCAGCCAAGTGGGGGGGTGGTACTTC. Translation gives CASSQVGGWYF.